This T cell receptor beta chain was recovered during a study of blood T cell repertoires in COVID-19. The CDR3 contains 17 residues. V shed 1 base and J 4 bases; nucleotides not matched to a gene: 6. Germline loops: CDR1 SGHAT, CDR2 FQNNGV. TCRdb keeps only in-frame clones here, not all; method: immunoSEQ multiplex PCR. The repertoire holds 90,000 to 150,000 clones, with roughly 82% as singletons. Sequences were obtained from peripheral blood. The receptor's source is a human donor in a cohort sampled during active COVID-19. V and J are TRBV11-2 and TRBJ2-2; 10 bases map to TRBD2. The chain's CDR3 is CASSLALLAGFTGELFF. CDR3 DNA sequence: TGTGCCAGCAGCTTAGCACTACTAGCGGGGTTCACCGGGGAGCTGTTTTTT.